These 8 T cell receptor beta chains share one sample of origin, sequenced in a study of T cells after yellow fever vaccination. TCRdb ran MiXCR on the 5' RACE reads and lists one entry per CDR3 protein. The table records 500,000 to 650,000 distinct CDR3 sequences, around 12% of them present only once. The source was PBMCs, collected on the day of the yellow fever booster vaccination. The receptors originated from a man aged 25-45 years who received the YFV17D yellow fever vaccine.

This clonotype occurred a few times. The rearrangement uses TRBV6-4 and TRBJ2-1; D not resolved. Germline CDR1 MRHNA, CDR2 SNTAGT. V was cut by 5 bases and J by 0 bases, with 14 bases left in between. The CDR3 sequence is 16 residues long. The CDR3 is CASSHPLSISYNEQFF. CDR3 in DNA: TGTGCCAGCAGTCACCCTCTGTCCATCTCCTACAATGAGCAGTTCTTC.

The rearrangement joins TRBV20-1 to TRBJ2-1; D perhaps matches TRBD1 (8 bases). This CDR3 contains 12 residues. Trimming removed 4 bases at V and 8 bases at J, with 12 bases between. Germline V CDR1 and CDR2: DFQATT, SNEGSKA (reference sequence). The CDR3 is CSAIQGGHEQFF. CDR3 DNA: TGCAGTGCTATACAGGGGGGGCATGAGCAGTTCTTC.

This clonotype appeared many times. V gene TRBV10-1 combines with J gene TRBJ2-7; D ambiguous. With 7 bases removed from V and 8 bases from J, the gap between germline ends came to 3 bases. CDR3 length equals 8 residues. The germline V gene encodes CDR1 WNHNN and CDR2 SYGVQD (reference sequence). In DNA, the CDR3 is TGCGCCAGCATCAAGCAGTACTTC. Translated: CASIKQYF.

This clonotype was observed a few times. This chain connects TRBV12-3 or TRBV12-4 to TRBJ1-1; 8 bases are a match to TRBD1. V gave up 3 bases and J gave up 13 bases; unmatched junction bases: 7. This CDR3 contains 12 residues. DNA for the CDR3: TGTGCCAGCAGTTTCGGGGACAGGAGGATTTTCTTT. It codes for CASSFGDRRIFF.

This clonotype was observed many times. The V gene is TRBV6-2 or TRBV6-3, the J gene TRBJ2-5, with D perhaps matching TRBD2 (5 bases). Trimming cost V 4 bases and J 5 bases, with 8 bases left between them. This CDR3 is built from 12 residues. Germline CDR1 reads MNHEY; CDR2 reads SVGEGT. The DNA for the CDR3 is TGTGCCAGCAGTTTGATAGCGGAGACCCAGTACTTC. As protein: CASSLIAETQYF.

This clonotype was detected only a few times. The chain joins TRBV29-1 to TRBJ2-7, with a possible D match to TRBD1 (6 bases). CDR3 length: 13 amino acids. Germline V gives CDR1 SQVTM, CDR2 ANQGSEA. Trimming shortened V by 0 bases and J by 1 base, and 7 bases separated the two germline ends. For the CDR3, the DNA is TGCAGCGTTGAAGAACAGGGATCCTACGAGCAGTACTTC. Translated, it gives CSVEEQGSYEQYF.

This chain joins TRBV6-2 or TRBV6-3 and TRBJ2-3; D unresolved. V was pared by 3 bases and J by 0 bases, with 10 bases between. This CDR3 spans 15 amino acids. In germline, CDR1 is MNHEY, CDR2 SVGEGT. CDR3 region: CASSYRRSSTDTQYF. DNA for the CDR3: TGTGCCAGCAGTTATAGGCGGTCTAGCACAGATACGCAGTATTTT.

V usage is TRBV29-1 and J usage is TRBJ2-7; D perhaps matches TRBD2 (7 bases). The CDR3 totals 13 residues. From germline, CDR1 is SQVTM and CDR2 ANQGSEA. V lost 7 bases and J lost 3, with 16 bases in between. Written as DNA, the CDR3 is TGCAGCGCCGAGGGGGGGGATGGCTACGAGCAGTACTTC. Its protein is CSAEGGDGYEQYF.